The rows below give T cell receptor beta chains drawn from one sample of a study of T cell repertoires in cytomegalovirus infection. For these TCRs, the target antigens are not known. MiXCR, run by TCRdb on the reads, gives a single entry per CDR3 protein. The sample includes 650,000 to 900,000 distinct CDR3 sequences, almost 30% of them seen just once. This specimen consisted of cultured CD8+ T cells from PBMCs, obtained from culture after CMV antigen stimulation. The receptor source for this set is a human donor in good health (CMV status not recorded). Some clones in this sample may be carry-over from other donors' samples. The CDR3 runs from the conserved cysteine through the conserved F or W. A D gene is named only where the DNA matches it firmly. Part of the rows lack a size; the others show once, few, many or a class for expanded clones.

CDR3 DNA,CDR3 protein,D gene,J gene,V gene,clone size
TGTGCCAGCAGCCAAGATCTTGAAGAGACCCAGTACTTC,CASSQDLEETQYF,-,TRBJ2-5,TRBV3-1,few
TGTGCCAGTAGTCTTGGGACAGGGTCTTCGCAGCCCCAGCATTTT,CASSLGTGSSQPQHF,TRBD1,TRBJ1-5,TRBV19,few
TGTGCCAGCAGCTTAATAGGGACAGGCTCCTACGAGCAGTACTTC,CASSLIGTGSYEQYF,TRBD1,TRBJ2-7,TRBV7-2,many
TGTGCCAGCAGCTCCGACAGGGACTCCCTATTGAACACTGAAGCTTTCTTT,CASSSDRDSLLNTEAFF,TRBD1,TRBJ1-1,TRBV11-2,-
TGCAGCGTTGAACAAAGGACAGGGGCTTTGAGGTATGGCTACACCTTC,CSVEQRTGALRYGYTF,TRBD1,TRBJ1-2,TRBV29-1,-
TGTGCCAGCAGTAAACAGGGCGCAGGCTACACCTTC,CASSKQGAGYTF,-,TRBJ1-2,TRBV6-6,-
TGTGCCATCAGATCTCCCGGGACGGCTTATGGCTACACCTTC,CAIRSPGTAYGYTF,-,TRBJ1-2,TRBV10-3,few
TGTGCCAGCACCGTTCCGGGGCAGGACAGGGGTACCGGGGAGCTGTTTTTT,CASTVPGQDRGTGELFF,TRBD1,TRBJ2-2,TRBV12-3/TRBV12-4,-
TGCAGTGCTAGGGGGAGCGGGGGGGCCTGGAATGAGCAGTTCTTC,CSARGSGGAWNEQFF,TRBD2,TRBJ2-1,TRBV20-1,-
TGTGCCAGCAGTTTCCGTCGGGGGTTTGTTCAGTACTTC,CASSFRRGFVQYF,-,TRBJ2-4,TRBV12-3/TRBV12-4,-
TGCGCCAGCAGCCAAGTCGCTAGCGGGGGGATAAACACCGGGGAGCTGTTTTTT,CASSQVASGGINTGELFF,TRBD2,TRBJ2-2,TRBV4-3,-
TGCGCCAGCAGCCAAGGGGACCTCCAAGAGACCCAGTACTTC,CASSQGDLQETQYF,-,TRBJ2-5,TRBV4-3,-
TGTGCCAGCAGTTTTCAGTATCGGGGGGGAAGCTCCAACACTGAAGCTTTCTTT,CASSFQYRGGSSNTEAFF,-,TRBJ1-1,TRBV12-3/TRBV12-4,-
TGTGCCACCAGCAGAGATGGGTTTACCGGGGAGCTGTTTTTT,CATSRDGFTGELFF,-,TRBJ2-2,TRBV15,-
TGTGCCAGCAGTTACTCGAGTAGACTAGCGGGGGGACGGATACAAGCAGATACGCAGTATTTT,CASSYSSRLAGGRIQADTQYF,TRBD2,TRBJ2-3,TRBV6-6,few
TGTGCCAGCAGGTTAGTTGGGGGGGGCGCTGAAGCTTTCTTT,CASRLVGGGAEAFF,-,TRBJ1-1,TRBV7-9,-
TGCAGTGCCCTGGACATTCCTAAAACCTACAATGAGCAGTTCTTC,CSALDIPKTYNEQFF,-,TRBJ2-1,TRBV20-1,many
TGTGCCAGCACCCCGGGTAGCGGGGGGGCCGCCACCGGGGAGCTGTTTTTT,CASTPGSGGAATGELFF,TRBD2,TRBJ2-2,TRBV7-2,few
TGTGCCAGCAGCTTAGTGGACTCCAGCACAGATACGCAGTATTTT,CASSLVDSSTDTQYF,-,TRBJ2-3,TRBV7-6,few
TGTGCCAGCAGCCCCCTTCAAATTTACGAGCAGTACTTC,CASSPLQIYEQYF,-,TRBJ2-7,TRBV7-9,-
TGCGCCAGCAGCCAAGGATTTAACTCCTACAATGAGCAGTTCTTC,CASSQGFNSYNEQFF,-,TRBJ2-1,TRBV4-3,-
TGTGCCAGTAGTATACAGGGGGCCGATGGCTACACCTTC,CASSIQGADGYTF,TRBD1,TRBJ1-2,TRBV19,-
TGTGCCAGCACCCAAGGGGGTCTCACTGAAGCTTTCTTT,CASTQGGLTEAFF,-,TRBJ1-1,TRBV2,-
TGTGCCAGCAGCCCCTGGGAGGGTGCTAACTATGGCTACACCTTC,CASSPWEGANYGYTF,-,TRBJ1-2,TRBV7-2,-
TGTGCCAGCATTTGGACAGGGAACAATGAGCAGTTCTTC,CASIWTGNNEQFF,TRBD1,TRBJ2-1,TRBV6-1,-
TGTGCCAGCAGCTTCGAGACTAACTATGGCTACACCTTC,CASSFETNYGYTF,-,TRBJ1-2,TRBV5-8,-
TGTGCCATCAGTGCACGGGACGGGGATAATGAGCAGTTCTTC,CAISARDGDNEQFF,-,TRBJ2-1,TRBV10-3,-
TGTGCCAGCTGTCTCGGGGTTTCCTACGAGCAGTACTTC,CASCLGVSYEQYF,-,TRBJ2-7,TRBV6-6,-
TGTGCCAGCATCCCCGGCCCAATCAGGGAATTTGGCTATGGCTACACCTTC,CASIPGPIREFGYGYTF,-,TRBJ1-2,TRBV5-5,-
TGTGCCAGCATTTCCCGGGGGACTGAGCAGTTCTTC,CASISRGTEQFF,-,TRBJ2-1,TRBV6-6,-
TGCAGCTCATGGGGGGTCCCGACGAACACTGAAGCTTTCTTT,CSSWGVPTNTEAFF,-,TRBJ1-1,TRBV29-1,-
TGTGCCAGCTCTTACAGGGGGAGCTCCTACGAGCAGTACTTC,CASSYRGSSYEQYF,TRBD1,TRBJ2-7,TRBV27,few
TGTGCCAGCAGCCAAGAAACATCGGTGAGCTACGAGCAGTACTTC,CASSQETSVSYEQYF,-,TRBJ2-7,TRBV4-2,-
TGTGCCAGCAGTTACTCGAAGGGGGGCTCGAACACCGGGGAGCTGTTTTTT,CASSYSKGGSNTGELFF,-,TRBJ2-2,TRBV6-5,few
TGTGCCAGCAGTTTCTTAGCGGCGAACACCGGGGAGCTGTTTTTT,CASSFLAANTGELFF,-,TRBJ2-2,TRBV27,-
TGTGCCAGCAGTTACTCCGGGACAGCCTACCAAGAGACCCAGTACTTC,CASSYSGTAYQETQYF,TRBD1,TRBJ2-5,TRBV6-5,few
TGTGCCAGTAGTTCGGGGGGTTGTTCCGAGCAGTACTTC,CASSSGGCSEQYF,TRBD2,TRBJ2-7,TRBV19,-
TGTGCCATCAGTGATTGGCGAACTGAGGGGGCTGAAGCTTTCTTT,CAISDWRTEGAEAFF,-,TRBJ1-1,TRBV10-3,few
TGTGCCAGCAGCGAAAAATTGAACACTGAAGCTTTCTTT,CASSEKLNTEAFF,-,TRBJ1-1,TRBV9,-
TGCGCCAGCAGCCAGCAGCGGGGGGGGGGATCACCCCTCCACTTT,CASSQQRGGGSPLHF,-,TRBJ1-6,TRBV4-1,few
TGCAGCGTTGAAGATCAGGGCAGGGCGAAGGGTTCAGATACGCAGTATTTT,CSVEDQGRAKGSDTQYF,-,TRBJ2-3,TRBV29-1,-
TGTGCCAGCTGGGACAGCTCTGGAAACACCATATATTTT,CASWDSSGNTIYF,TRBD1,TRBJ1-3,TRBV12-3/TRBV12-4,-
TGTGCCAGCAGTGGGGCTACCGGGACACTCCTAGCCGAGCAGTACTTC,CASSGATGTLLAEQYF,-,TRBJ2-7,TRBV6-1,-
TGTGCCAGCAGCCCGGACAGGATTACGCGCTCCTATAATTCACCCCTCCACTTT,CASSPDRITRSYNSPLHF,TRBD1,TRBJ1-6,TRBV7-8,many
TGTGCCAGCCACACGATACAGGGGATAGCCAAAAACATTCAGTACTTC,CASHTIQGIAKNIQYF,TRBD1,TRBJ2-4,TRBV27,-
TGTGCCAGCAGTTTTTTTTCGGAGATTTTGGCAACTAATGAAAAACTGTTTTTT,CASSFFSEILATNEKLFF,-,TRBJ1-4,TRBV28,few
TGTGCCATCAGGGGGGACAGTCGAGGCACTGAAGCTTTCTTT,CAIRGDSRGTEAFF,TRBD1,TRBJ1-1,TRBV10-3,few
TGTGCCAGCAGCCCCGGTGGGGGCGCTGGCTATGGCTACACCTTC,CASSPGGGAGYGYTF,-,TRBJ1-2,TRBV7-2,-
TGTGCCAGCAGCTTGGCAGGGACAGGGAGACTTAACTATGGCTACACCTTC,CASSLAGTGRLNYGYTF,TRBD1,TRBJ1-2,TRBV5-6,-
TGTGCCAGCAGCCCCAGAAGTACAGGGATCCTTAACTATGGCTACACCTTC,CASSPRSTGILNYGYTF,-,TRBJ1-2,TRBV6-5,-
TGTGCCATGGCCAGCGAAGACACTGAAGCTTTCTTT,CAMASEDTEAFF,-,TRBJ1-1,TRBV6-2/TRBV6-3,few
TGTGCCAGCAGTTATGCGGGGGGCACAGATACGCAGTATTTT,CASSYAGGTDTQYF,TRBD2,TRBJ2-3,TRBV6-2/TRBV6-3,-
TGTGCCAGCAGCGTAGGGGGAGTGCACACAGATACGCAGTATTTT,CASSVGGVHTDTQYF,-,TRBJ2-3,TRBV9,-
TGTGCCAGCAGCCGATGGAGGCCGGGGGGGTCCTACAATGAGCAGTTCTTC,CASSRWRPGGSYNEQFF,TRBD2,TRBJ2-1,TRBV7-8,many
TGTGCCAGCAGTTTAGGGGACAGGGCGTTAAGCACAGATACGCAGTATTTT,CASSLGDRALSTDTQYF,TRBD1,TRBJ2-3,TRBV12-3/TRBV12-4,-
TGTGCCAGCAGTTACTCTTGGGACAGGGACTACAATGAGCAGTTCTTC,CASSYSWDRDYNEQFF,TRBD1,TRBJ2-1,TRBV6-5,-
TGTGCCAGCAGAACCGACAGGGTTGGTGTTTTGACTGAAGCTTTCTTT,CASRTDRVGVLTEAFF,TRBD1,TRBJ1-1,TRBV28,many
TGTGCCAGCAGCTTACGGGTTATTGGGACAGGGAATTCACCCCTCCACTTT,CASSLRVIGTGNSPLHF,TRBD1,TRBJ1-6,TRBV7-8,many